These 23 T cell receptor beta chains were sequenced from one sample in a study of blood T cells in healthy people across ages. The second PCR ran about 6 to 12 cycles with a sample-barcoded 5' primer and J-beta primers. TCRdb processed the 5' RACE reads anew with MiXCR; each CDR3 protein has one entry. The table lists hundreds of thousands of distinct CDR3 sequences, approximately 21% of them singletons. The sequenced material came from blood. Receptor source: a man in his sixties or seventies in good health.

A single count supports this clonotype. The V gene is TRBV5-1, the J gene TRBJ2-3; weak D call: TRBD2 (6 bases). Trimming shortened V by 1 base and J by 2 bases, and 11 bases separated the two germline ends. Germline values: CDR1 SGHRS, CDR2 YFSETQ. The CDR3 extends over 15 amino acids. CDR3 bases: TGCGCCAGCAGCTTGTACGGGGGTGCCACAGATACGCAGTATTTT. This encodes CASSLYGGATDTQYF.

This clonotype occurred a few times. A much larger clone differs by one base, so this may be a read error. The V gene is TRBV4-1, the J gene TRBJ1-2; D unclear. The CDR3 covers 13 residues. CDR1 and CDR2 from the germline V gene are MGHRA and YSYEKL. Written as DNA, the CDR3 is TGCGCCAGCAGCCAAGGGGATGATTATGACTACACCTTC. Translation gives CASSQGDDYDYTF.

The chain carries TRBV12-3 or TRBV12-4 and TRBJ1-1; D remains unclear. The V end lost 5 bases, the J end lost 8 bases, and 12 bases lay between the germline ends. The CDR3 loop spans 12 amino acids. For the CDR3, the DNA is TGTGCCAGCAGTCAGAGACCTACAGAAGCTTTCTTT. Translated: CASSQRPTEAFF.

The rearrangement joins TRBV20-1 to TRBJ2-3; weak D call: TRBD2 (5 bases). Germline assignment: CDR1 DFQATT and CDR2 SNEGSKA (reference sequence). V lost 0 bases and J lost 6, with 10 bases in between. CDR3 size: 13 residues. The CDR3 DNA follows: TGCAGTGCTAGAGATCTAGCTGGGGATACGCAGTATTTT. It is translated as CSARDLAGDTQYF.

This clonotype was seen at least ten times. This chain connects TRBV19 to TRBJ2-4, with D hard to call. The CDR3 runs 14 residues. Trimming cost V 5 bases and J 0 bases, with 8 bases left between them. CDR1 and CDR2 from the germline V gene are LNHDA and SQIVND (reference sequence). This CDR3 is CASSAQLAKNIQYF. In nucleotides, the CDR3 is TGTGCCAGTAGTGCACAGCTAGCCAAAAACATTCAGTACTTC.

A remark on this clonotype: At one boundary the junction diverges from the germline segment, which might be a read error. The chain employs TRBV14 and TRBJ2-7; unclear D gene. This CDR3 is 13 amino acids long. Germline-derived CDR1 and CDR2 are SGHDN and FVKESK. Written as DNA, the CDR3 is TGTGCCAGCAGTCAAGATTGGGTTGGCGAGCAGTACTTC. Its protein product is CASSQDWVGEQYF.

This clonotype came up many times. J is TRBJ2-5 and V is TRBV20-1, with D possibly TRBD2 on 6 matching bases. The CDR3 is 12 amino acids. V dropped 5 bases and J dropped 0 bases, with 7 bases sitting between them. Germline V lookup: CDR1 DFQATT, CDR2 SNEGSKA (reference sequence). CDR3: CSAGGYQETQYF. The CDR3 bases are TGCAGTGCTGGAGGGTACCAAGAGACCCAGTACTTC.

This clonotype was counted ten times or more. CDR3 sequence: CASSSEISNQPQHF. Written as DNA, the CDR3 is TGTGCCAGCAGTTCAGAGATTAGCAATCAGCCCCAGCATTTT. This sequence joins TRBV12-3 or TRBV12-4 and TRBJ1-5; D is ambiguous. Trimming took off 4 bases at V and 0 bases at J, with 7 bases between the two ends. The CDR3 is 14 amino acids.

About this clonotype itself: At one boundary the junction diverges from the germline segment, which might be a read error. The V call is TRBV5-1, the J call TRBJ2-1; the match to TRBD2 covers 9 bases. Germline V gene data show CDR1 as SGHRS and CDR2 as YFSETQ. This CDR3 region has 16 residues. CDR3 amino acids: CVSSLDGAGGYNEQFF. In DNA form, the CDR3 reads TGCGTCAGCAGCTTGGACGGAGCGGGAGGATACAATGAGCAGTTCTTC.

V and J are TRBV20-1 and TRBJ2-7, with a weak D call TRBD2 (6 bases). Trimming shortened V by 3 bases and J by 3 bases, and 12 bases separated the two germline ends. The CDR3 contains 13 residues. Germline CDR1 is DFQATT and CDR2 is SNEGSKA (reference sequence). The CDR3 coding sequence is TGCAGTGCTAGTGACGGGACTCTCTACGAGCAGTACTTC. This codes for CSASDGTLYEQYF.

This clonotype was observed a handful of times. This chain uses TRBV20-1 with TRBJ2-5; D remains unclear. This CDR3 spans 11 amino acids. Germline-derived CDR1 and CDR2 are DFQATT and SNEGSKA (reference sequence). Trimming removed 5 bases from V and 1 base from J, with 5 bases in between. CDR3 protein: CSADLQETQYF. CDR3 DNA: TGCAGTGCTGACCTCCAAGAGACCCAGTACTTC.

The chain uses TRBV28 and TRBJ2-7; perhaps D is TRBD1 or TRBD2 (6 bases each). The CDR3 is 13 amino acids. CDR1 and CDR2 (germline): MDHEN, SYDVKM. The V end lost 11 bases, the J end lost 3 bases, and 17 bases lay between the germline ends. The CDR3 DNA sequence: TGTGCCTCCGGGGGCTCGGCCATCTACGAGCAGTACTTC. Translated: CASGGSAIYEQYF.

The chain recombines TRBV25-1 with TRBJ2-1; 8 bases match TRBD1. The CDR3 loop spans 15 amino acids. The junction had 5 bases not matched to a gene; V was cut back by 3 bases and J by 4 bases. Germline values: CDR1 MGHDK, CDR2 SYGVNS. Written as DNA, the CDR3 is TGTGCCAGCAGTGATTCAGGGGGCCGTTACAATGAGCAGTTCTTC. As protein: CASSDSGGRYNEQFF. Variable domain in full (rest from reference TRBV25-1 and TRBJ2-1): EADIYQTPRYLVIGTGKKITLECSQTMGHDKMYWYQQDPGMELHLIHYSYGVNSTEKGDLSSESTVSRIRTEHFPLTLESARPSHTSQYLCASSDSGGRYNEQFFGPGTRLTVL.

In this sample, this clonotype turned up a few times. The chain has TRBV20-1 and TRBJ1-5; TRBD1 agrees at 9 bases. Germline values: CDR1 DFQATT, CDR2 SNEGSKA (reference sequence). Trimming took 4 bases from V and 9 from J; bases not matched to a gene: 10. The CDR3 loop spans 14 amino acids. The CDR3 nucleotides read TGCAGTGCTATGGACAGGGGAACGAATGGGCCCCAGCATTTT. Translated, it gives CSAMDRGTNGPQHF.

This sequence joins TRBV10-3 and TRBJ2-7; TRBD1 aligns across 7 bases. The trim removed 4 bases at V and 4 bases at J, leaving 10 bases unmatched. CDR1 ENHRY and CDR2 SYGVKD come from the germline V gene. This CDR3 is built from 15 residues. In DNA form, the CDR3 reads TGTGCCATCAGTGGAGCCTGGACAGGTCGGTACGAGCAGTACTTC. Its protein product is CAISGAWTGRYEQYF.

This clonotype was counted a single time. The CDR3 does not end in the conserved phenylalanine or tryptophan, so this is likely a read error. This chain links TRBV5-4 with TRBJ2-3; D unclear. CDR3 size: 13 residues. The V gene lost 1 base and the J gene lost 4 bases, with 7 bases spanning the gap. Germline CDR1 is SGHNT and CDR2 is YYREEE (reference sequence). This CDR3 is CASSLRASDTQYL. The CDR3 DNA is TGTGCCAGCAGCTTGCGGGCTTCAGATACGCAGTATCTT.

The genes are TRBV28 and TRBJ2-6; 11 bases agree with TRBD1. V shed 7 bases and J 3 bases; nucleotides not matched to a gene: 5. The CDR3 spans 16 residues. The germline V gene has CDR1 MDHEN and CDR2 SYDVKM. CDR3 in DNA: TGTGCCAGCACCGTGGACAGGGGGCTTGGGGCCAACGTCCTGACTTTC. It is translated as CASTVDRGLGANVLTF.

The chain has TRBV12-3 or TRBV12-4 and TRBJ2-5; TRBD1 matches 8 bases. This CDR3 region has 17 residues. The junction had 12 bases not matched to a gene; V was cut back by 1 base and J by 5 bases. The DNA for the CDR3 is TGTGCCAGCAGTTTAGGTACAGGACAGGGCGTTTTGGAGACCCAGTACTTC. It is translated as CASSLGTGQGVLETQYF.

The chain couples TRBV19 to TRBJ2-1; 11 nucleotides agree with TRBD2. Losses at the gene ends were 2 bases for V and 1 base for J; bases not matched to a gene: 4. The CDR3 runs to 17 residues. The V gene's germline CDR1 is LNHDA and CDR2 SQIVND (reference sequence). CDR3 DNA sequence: TGTGCCAGTAGTATATCCCTAGCGGGAGGTTCCTACAATGAGCAGTTCTTC. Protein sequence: CASSISLAGGSYNEQFF.

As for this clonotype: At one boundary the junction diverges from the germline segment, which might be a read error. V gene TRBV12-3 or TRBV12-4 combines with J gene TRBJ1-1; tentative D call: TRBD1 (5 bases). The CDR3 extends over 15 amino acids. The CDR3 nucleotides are TGTGCCAGCAGTTTCGAGGGCAGAAAGGACACTGAAGCTTCCTTT. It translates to CASSFEGRKDTEASF.

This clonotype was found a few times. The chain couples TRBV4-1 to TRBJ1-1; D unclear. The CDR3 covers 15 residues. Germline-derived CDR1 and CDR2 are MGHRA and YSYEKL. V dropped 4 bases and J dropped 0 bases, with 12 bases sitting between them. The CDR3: CASSLVWTVNTEAFF. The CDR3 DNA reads TGCGCCAGCAGCCTCGTCTGGACGGTGAACACTGAAGCTTTCTTT.

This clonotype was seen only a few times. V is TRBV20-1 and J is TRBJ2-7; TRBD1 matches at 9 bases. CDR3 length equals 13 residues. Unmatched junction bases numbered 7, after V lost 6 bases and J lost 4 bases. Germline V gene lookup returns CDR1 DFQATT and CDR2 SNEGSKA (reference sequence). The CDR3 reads CSATGTGPYEQYF. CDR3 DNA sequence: TGCAGTGCAACCGGGACAGGGCCTTACGAGCAGTACTTC.

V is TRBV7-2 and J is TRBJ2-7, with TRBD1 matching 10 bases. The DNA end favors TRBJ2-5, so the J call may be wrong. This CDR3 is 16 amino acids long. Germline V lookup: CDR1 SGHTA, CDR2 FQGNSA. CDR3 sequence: CASSLAGTGAYRTQYF. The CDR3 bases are TGTGCCAGCAGCTTAGCGGGGACAGGGGCCTATCGGACCCAGTACTTC.